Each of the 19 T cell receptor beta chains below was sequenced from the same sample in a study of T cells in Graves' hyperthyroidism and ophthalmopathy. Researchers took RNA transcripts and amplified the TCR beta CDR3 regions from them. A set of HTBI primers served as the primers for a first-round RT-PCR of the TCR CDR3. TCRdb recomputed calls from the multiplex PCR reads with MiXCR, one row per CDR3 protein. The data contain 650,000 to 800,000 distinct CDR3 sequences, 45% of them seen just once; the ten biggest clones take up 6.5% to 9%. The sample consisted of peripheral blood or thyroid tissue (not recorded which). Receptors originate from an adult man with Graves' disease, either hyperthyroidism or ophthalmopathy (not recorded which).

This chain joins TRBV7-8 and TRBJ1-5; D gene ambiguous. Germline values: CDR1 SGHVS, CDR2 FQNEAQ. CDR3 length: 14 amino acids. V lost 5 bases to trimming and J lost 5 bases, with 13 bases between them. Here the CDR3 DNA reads TGTGCCAGCAGCCCAGGCAGTGGGGATCAGCCCCAGCATTTT. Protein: CASSPGSGDQPQHF. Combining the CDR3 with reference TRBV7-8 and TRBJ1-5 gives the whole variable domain GAGVSQSPRYKVAKRGQDVALRCDPISGHVSLFWYQQALGQGPEFLTYFQNEAQLDKSGLPSDRFFAERPEGSVSTLKIQRTQQEDSAVYLCASSPGSGDQPQHFGDGTRLSIL.

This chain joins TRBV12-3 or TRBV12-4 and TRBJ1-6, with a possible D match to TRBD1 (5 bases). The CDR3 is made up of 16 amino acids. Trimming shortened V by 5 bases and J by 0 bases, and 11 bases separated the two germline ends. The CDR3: CASSPHDSSYNSPLHF. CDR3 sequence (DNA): TGTGCCAGCAGTCCCCACGACAGCTCCTATAATTCACCCCTCCACTTT.

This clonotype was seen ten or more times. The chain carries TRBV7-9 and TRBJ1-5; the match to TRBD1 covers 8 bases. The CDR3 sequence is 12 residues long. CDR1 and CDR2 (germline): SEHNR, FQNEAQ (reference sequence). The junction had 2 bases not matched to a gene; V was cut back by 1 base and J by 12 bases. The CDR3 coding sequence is TGTGCCAGCAGCTTAGGACAGGGGAACCAGCATTTT. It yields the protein CASSLGQGNQHF.

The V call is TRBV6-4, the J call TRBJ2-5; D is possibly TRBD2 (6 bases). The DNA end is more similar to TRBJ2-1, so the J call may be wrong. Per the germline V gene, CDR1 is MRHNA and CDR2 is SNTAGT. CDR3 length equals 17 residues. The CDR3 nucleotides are TGTGCCAGCAGTGACAGGGCCCGGGGGATCCAATACAATGAGCAGTTCTTC. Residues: CASSDRARGIQYNEQFF.

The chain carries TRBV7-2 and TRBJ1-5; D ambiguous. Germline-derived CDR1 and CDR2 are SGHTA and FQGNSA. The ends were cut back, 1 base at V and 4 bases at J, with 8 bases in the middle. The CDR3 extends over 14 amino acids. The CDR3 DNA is TGTGCCAGCAGCTTAGTATCGGCTAATCAGCCCCAGCATTTT. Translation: CASSLVSANQPQHF. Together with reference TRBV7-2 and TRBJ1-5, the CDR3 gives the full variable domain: GAGVSQSPSNKVTEKGKDVELRCDPISGHTALYWYRQSLGQGLEFLIYFQGNSAPDKSGLPSDRFSAERTGGSVSTLTIQRTQQEDSAVYLCASSLVSANQPQHFGDGTRLSIL.

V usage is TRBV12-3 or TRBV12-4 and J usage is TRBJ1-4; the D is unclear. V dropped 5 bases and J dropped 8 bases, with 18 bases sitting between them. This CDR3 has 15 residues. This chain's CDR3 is CASSEAWWGGEKLFF. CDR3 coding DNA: TGTGCCAGCAGTGAAGCTTGGTGGGGAGGCGAAAAACTGTTTTTT.

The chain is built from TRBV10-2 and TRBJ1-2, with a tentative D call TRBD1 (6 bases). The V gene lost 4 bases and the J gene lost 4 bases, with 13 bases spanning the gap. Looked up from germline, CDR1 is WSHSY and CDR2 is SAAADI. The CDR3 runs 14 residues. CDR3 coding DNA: TGCGCCAGCAGTGCCAACAGGGTGGGCTATGGCTACACCTTC. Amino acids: CASSANRVGYGYTF.

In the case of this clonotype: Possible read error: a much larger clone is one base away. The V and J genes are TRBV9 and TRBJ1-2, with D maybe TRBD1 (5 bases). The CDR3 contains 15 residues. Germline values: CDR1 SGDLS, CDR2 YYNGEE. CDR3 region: CASRGTRQGIYGHTF. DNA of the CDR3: TGTGCCAGCAGAGGCACAAGGCAGGGCATTTATGGCCACACCTTC.

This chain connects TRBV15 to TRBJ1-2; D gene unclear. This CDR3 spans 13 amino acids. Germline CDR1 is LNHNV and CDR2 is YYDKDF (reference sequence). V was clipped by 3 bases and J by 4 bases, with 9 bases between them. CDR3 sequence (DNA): TGTGCCACCAGCAGGGATGGGCGCTATGGCTACACCTTC. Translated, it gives CATSRDGRYGYTF.

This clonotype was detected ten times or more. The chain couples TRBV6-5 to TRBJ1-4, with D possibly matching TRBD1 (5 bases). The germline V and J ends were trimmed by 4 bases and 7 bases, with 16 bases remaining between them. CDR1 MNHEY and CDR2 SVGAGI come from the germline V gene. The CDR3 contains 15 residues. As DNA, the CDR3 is TGTGCCAGCAGTTCCCTGGGTGGGGGGATTGAAAAACTGTTTTTT. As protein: CASSSLGGGIEKLFF.

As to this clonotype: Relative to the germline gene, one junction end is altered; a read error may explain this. The CDR3 coding sequence is TGTGCCACCAGCAGCGGGACAGGGGACAACGTCCTGACTTTC. Translation gives CATSSGTGDNVLTF. J is TRBJ2-6 and V is TRBV15; 10 bases line up with TRBD1. The germline V gene has CDR1 LNHNV and CDR2 YYDKDF (reference sequence). The CDR3 spans 14 residues. Using reference TRBV15 and TRBJ2-6 for the parts outside the CDR3, the full variable domain is DAMVIQNPRYQVTQFGKPVTLSCSQTLNHNVMYWYQQKSSQAPKLLFHYYDKDFNNEADTPDNFQSRRPNTSFCFLDIRSPGLGDTAMYLCATSSGTGDNVLTFGAGSRLTVL.

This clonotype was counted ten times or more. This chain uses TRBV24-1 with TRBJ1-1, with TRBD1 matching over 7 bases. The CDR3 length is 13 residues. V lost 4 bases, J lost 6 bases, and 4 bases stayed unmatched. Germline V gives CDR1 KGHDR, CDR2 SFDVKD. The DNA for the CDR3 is TGTGCCACCAGTGAGACAGGGTTGCCTGAAGCTTTCTTT. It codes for CATSETGLPEAFF.

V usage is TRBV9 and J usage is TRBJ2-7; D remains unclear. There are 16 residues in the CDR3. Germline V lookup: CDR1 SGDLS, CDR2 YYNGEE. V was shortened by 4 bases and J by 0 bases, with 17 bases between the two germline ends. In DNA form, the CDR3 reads TGTGCCAGCAGCCAAGCTCTCACTGGGAACTCCTACGAGCAGTACTTC. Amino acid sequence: CASSQALTGNSYEQYF.

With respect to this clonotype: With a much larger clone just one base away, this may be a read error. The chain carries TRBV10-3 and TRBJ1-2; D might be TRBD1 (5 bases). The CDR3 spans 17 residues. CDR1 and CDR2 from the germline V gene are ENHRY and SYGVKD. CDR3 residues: CAISPIPGPKMEDGCTF. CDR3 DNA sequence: TGTGCCATCAGTCCCATCCCGGGACCAAAGATGGAGGATGGCTGCACCTTC.

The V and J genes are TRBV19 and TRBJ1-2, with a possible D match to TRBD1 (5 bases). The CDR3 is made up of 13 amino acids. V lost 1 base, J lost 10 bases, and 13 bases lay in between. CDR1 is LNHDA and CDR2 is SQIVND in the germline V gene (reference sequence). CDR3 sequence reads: CASSIGRSGTYTF. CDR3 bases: TGTGCCAGTAGTATAGGCCGGAGCGGGACCTACACCTTC.

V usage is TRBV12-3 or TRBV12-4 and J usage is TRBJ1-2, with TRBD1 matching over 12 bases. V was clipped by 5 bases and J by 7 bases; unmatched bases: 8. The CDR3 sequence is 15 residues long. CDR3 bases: TGTGCCAGCAGTGCTTCCCGGGACAGGGGGCTTGGCTACACCTTC. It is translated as CASSASRDRGLGYTF.

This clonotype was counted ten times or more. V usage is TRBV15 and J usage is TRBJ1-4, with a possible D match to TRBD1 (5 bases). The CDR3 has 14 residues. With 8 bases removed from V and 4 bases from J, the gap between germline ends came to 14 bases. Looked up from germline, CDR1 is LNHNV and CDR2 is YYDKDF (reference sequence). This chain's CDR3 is CATSVGVVNEKLFF. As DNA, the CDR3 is TGTGCCACCTCCGTGGGGGTGGTTAATGAAAAACTGTTTTTT.

CDR3 coding DNA: TGCAGTGCGACAGGGGAGGGCTATGGCTACACCTTC. It yields the protein CSATGEGYGYTF. V is TRBV20-1 and J is TRBJ1-2; TRBD1 matches at 8 bases. Germline assignment: CDR1 DFQATT and CDR2 SNEGSKA (reference sequence). The J segment lost 4 bases and the V segment lost 6 bases, leaving 4 bases of the junction unmatched. The CDR3 is 12 amino acids.

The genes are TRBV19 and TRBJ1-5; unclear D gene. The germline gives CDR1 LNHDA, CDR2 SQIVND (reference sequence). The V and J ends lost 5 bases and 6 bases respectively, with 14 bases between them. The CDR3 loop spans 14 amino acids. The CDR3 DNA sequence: TGTGCCAGTAGTCCCCCCGCGGCAGGTCAGCCCCAGCATTTT. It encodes CASSPPAAGQPQHF.